The following is a T cell receptor beta chain sequence with its context. Per the authors' pipeline: Quantification of nucleated cells was approximated via reference gene primer amplification. Sequencing was performed with immunoSEQ multiplex PCR; in TCRdb, only in-frame clones are kept and a portion is missing. Clone size and the V and J calls come from that table; the DNA yielded D and trimming. The sample yields 23,000 or so clones, roughly 92% seen once. This record comes from a study of blood T cell repertoires in COVID-19. Study overall: There were acute and convalescent COVID-19 samples, and they came from the United States, Italy and Spain.

Trimming stripped 0 bases from V and 8 bases from J, with 9 bases between. Germline V gene sequence: CDR1 SGHDT, CDR2 YYEEEE. CDR3 size: 14 residues. This TCR derives from a human donor in a cohort sampled during active COVID-19. The rearrangement joins TRBV5-6 to TRBJ1-6; tentatively, D is TRBD1 (5 bases). The sequenced sample was peripheral blood. The CDR3 bases are TGTGCCAGCAGCTTGGAAAGGGGTGATTCACCCCTCCACTTT. As protein: CASSLERGDSPLHF.